Reported below is one T cell receptor (beta chain). Antigen: not known. This sample is drawn from a study of CXCR3-negative and CXCR3-positive naive CD8 T cells. Study as a whole: About 140 million TRB reads in total, about 1.5 +/- 0.3 million per library.

Findings and caveats of the study: Whereas both naive subsets had comparably high diversity, memory CD8+ cells had much lower diversity. TRBV-TRBJ usage was similar across naive CXCR3 subsets but distinct in memory cells. Partially decreased CXCR3 expression was recorded after cryopreservation, and fresh PBMCs were used in most assays.

In germline, CDR1 is LNHNV, CDR2 YYDKDF (reference sequence). This CDR3 has 17 residues. It was by 5' RACE with UMI labels that the TRB cDNA libraries were prepared. TCRdb reanalyzed the 5' RACE reads and collapses them to one entry per CDR3 protein, without DNA. The sample holds 50,000 to 55,000 distinct CDR3 sequences. The specimen was naive CXCR3- CD8+ T cells from blood. Sample subset: CD45RO-CCR7+CD27+CD95- naive CD8+ T cells lacking CXCR3 (TNR3-). The receptor was derived from a human donor in good health. Some clones in this sample may be carry-over from other donors' samples. The chain joins TRBV15 to TRBJ2-2; TCRdb gives TRBD2 as the D gene, but with no DNA this cannot be confirmed. The CDR3 loop reads CATSRLLAGSNTGELFF.